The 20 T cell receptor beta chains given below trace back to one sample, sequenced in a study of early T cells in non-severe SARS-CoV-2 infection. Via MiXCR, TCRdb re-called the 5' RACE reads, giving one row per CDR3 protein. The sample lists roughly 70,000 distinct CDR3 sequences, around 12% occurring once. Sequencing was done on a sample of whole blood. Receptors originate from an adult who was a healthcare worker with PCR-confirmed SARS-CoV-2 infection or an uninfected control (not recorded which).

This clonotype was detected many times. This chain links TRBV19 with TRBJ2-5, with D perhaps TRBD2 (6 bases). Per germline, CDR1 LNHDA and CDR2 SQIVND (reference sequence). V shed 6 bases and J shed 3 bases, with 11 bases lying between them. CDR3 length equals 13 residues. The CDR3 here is CASRGLVEETQYF. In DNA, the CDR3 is TGTGCCAGTAGGGGACTGGTGGAAGAGACCCAGTACTTC.

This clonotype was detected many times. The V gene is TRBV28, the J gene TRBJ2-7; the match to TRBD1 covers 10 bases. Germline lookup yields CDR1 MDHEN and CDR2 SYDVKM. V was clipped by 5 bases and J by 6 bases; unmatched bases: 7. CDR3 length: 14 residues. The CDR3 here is CASSPGQGLVEQYF. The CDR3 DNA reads TGTGCCAGCAGTCCGGGACAGGGGCTAGTCGAGCAGTACTTC.

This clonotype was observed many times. CDR3 nucleotides: TGTGCCAGCAGTTACGGGGTTAACTATGGCTACACCTTC. Amino acid sequence: CASSYGVNYGYTF. The chain recombines TRBV6-5 with TRBJ1-2, with unresolved D. V lost 2 bases to trimming and J lost 1 base, with 5 bases between them. Germline loops: CDR1 MNHEY, CDR2 SVGAGI. The CDR3 is 13 residues long.

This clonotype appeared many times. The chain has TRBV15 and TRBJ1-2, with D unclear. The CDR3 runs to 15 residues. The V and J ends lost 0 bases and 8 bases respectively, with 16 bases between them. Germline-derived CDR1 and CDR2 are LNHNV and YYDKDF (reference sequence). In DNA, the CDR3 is TGTGCCACCAGCAGAGATTTTAAGTTGCTGGCGGGCTACACCTTC. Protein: CATSRDFKLLAGYTF.

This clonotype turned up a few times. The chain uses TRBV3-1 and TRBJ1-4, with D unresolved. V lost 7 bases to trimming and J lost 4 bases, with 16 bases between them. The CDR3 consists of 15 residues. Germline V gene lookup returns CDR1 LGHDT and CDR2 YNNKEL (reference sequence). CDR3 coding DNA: TGTGCCAGCACCGAAACTGACTCGGGTAATGAAAAACTGTTTTTT. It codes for CASTETDSGNEKLFF. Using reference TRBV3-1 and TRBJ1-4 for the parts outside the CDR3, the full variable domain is DTAVSQTPKYLVTQMGNDKSIKCEQNLGHDTMYWYKQDSKKFLKIMFSYNNKELIINETVPNRFSPKSPDKAHLNLHINSLELGDSAVYFCASTETDSGNEKLFFGSGTQLSVL.

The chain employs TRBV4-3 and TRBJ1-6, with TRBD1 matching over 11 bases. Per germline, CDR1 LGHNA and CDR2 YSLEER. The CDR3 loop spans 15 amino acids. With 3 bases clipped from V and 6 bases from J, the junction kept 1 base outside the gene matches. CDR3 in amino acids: CASSQGQGVNSPLHF. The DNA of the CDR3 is TGCGCCAGCAGCCAGGGACAGGGGGTTAATTCACCCCTCCACTTT.

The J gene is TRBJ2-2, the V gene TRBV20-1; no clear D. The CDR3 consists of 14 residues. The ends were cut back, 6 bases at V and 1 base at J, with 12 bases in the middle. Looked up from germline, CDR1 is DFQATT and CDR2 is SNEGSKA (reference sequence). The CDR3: CSAARFLNTGELFF. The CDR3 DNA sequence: TGCAGTGCGGCTCGTTTCCTGAACACCGGGGAGCTGTTTTTT.

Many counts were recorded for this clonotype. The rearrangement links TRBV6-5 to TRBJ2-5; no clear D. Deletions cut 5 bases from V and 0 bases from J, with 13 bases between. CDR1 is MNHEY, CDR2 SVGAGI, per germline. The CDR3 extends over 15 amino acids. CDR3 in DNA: TGTGCCAGCAGTCGCACGTCGTATAACCAAGAGACCCAGTACTTC. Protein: CASSRTSYNQETQYF.

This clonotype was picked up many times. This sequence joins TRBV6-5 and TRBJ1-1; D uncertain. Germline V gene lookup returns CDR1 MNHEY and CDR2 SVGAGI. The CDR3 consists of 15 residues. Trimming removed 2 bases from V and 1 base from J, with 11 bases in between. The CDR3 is CASSYEAEANTEAFF. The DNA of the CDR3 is TGTGCCAGCAGTTACGAGGCAGAAGCGAACACTGAAGCTTTCTTT.

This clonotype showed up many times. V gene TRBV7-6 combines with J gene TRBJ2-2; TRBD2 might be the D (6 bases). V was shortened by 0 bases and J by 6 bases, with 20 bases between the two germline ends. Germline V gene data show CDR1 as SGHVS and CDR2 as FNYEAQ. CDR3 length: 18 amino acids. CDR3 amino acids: CASSLALHRRVPAGELFF. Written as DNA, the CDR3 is TGTGCCAGCAGCTTAGCGCTTCATAGGAGGGTTCCGGCCGGGGAGCTGTTTTTT.

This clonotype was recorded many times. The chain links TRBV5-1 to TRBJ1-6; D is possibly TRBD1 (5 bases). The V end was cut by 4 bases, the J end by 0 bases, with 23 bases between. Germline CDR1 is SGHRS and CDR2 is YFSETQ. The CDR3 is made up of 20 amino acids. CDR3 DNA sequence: TGCGCCAGCAGCCCCCATGAGAGGCCGGCGGGGCTCTCCTATAATTCACCCCTCCACTTT. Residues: CASSPHERPAGLSYNSPLHF.

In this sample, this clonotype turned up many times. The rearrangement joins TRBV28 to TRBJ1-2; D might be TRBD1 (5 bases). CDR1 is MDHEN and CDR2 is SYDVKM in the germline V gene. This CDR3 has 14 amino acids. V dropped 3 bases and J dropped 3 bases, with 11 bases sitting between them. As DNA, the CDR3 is TGTGCCAGCAGTTTGCGGGGGATGGACTATGGCTACACCTTC. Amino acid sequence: CASSLRGMDYGYTF.

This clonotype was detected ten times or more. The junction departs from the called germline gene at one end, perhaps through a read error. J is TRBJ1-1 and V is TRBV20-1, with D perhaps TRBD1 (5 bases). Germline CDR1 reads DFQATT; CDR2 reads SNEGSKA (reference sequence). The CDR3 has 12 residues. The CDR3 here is CSARGGVTEAFF. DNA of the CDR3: TGCAGTGCTAGAGGAGGGGTCACTGAAGCTTTCTTC.

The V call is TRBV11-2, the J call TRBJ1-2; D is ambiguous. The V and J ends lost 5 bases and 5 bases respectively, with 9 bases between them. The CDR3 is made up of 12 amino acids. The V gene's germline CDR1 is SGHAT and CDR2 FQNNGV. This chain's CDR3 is CASSQREYGYTF. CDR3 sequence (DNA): TGTGCCAGCAGCCAACGGGAGTATGGCTACACCTTC.

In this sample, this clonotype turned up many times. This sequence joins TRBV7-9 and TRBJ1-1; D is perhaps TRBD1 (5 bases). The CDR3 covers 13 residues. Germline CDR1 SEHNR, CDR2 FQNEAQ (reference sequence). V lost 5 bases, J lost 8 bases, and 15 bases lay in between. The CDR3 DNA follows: TGTGCCAGCAGCGGAAGGGGAGAAGGCGAAGCTTTCTTT. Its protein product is CASSGRGEGEAFF.

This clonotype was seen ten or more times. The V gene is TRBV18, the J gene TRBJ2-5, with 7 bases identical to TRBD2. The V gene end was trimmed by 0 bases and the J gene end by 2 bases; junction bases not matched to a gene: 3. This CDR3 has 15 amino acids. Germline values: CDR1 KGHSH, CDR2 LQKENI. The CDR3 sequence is CASSPPGLRQETQYF. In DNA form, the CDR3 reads TGTGCCAGCTCACCACCGGGACTACGACAAGAGACCCAGTACTTC.

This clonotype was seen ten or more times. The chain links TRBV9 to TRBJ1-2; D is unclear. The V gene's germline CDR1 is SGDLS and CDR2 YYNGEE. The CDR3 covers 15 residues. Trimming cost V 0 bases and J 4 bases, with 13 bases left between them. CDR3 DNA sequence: TGTGCCAGCAGCGTAGTGGACCACCATGCCTATGGCTACACCTTC. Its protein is CASSVVDHHAYGYTF.

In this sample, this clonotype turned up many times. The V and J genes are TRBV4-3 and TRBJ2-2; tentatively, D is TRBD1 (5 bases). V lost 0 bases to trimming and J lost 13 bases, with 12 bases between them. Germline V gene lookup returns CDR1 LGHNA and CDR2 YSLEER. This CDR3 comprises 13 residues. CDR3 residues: CASSQDGQGGLFF. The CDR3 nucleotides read TGCGCCAGCAGCCAAGATGGTCAGGGTGGGCTGTTTTTT.

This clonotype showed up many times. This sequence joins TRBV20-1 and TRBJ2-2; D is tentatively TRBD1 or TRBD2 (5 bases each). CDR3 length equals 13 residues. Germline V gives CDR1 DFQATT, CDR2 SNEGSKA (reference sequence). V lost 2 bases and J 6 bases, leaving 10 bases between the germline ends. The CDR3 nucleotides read TGCAGTGCTAGACTGGGGGAAGCCGGGGAGCTGTTTTTT. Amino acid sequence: CSARLGEAGELFF.

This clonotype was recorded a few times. As DNA, the CDR3 is TGCAGCGTTGAAGTCCCTGCCGGTACGCAGTATTTT. Its translation: CSVEVPAGTQYF. J is TRBJ2-3 and V is TRBV29-1; D remains unclear. The CDR3 contains 12 residues. Trimming shortened V by 1 base and J by 8 bases, and 10 bases separated the two germline ends. CDR1 and CDR2 (germline): SQVTM, ANQGSEA.